This T cell receptor (beta chain) originates from a study of blood T cell dynamics during melanoma immunotherapy. The time point denotes: pre-treatment baseline. Findings of the study overall: At W3, later disease-control patients showed bifurcated PBMC repertoire changes, unlike progressors.

TCRdb's copy holds only in-frame clones and misses some; the assay was immunoSEQ multiplex PCR. The sample consists of 9,700 or so clones, roughly 90% of them appearing once. The V segment lost 7 bases and the J segment 10 bases; nucleotides outside the gene matches: 4. The germline gives CDR1 LNHDA, CDR2 SQIVND (reference sequence). The CDR3 is made up of 11 amino acids. Note on this clone: The antigen is not known.

The clonotype comes from a human donor with melanoma. The V and J genes are TRBV19 and TRBJ2-1; 7 nucleotides agree with TRBD2. Specimen: blood, collected from a patient treated with checkpoint blockade. CDR3 nucleotides: TGTGCCAGTACGGGGGGTGGCGAGCAGTTCTTC. Protein product: CASTGGGEQFF. Full variable domain (outside the CDR3, taken from reference TRBV19 and TRBJ2-1): DGGITQSPKYLFRKEGQNVTLSCEQNLNHDAMYWYRQDPGQGLRLIYYSQIVNDFQKGDIAEGYSVSREKKESFPLTVTSAQKNPTAFYLCASTGGGEQFFGPGTRLTVL.